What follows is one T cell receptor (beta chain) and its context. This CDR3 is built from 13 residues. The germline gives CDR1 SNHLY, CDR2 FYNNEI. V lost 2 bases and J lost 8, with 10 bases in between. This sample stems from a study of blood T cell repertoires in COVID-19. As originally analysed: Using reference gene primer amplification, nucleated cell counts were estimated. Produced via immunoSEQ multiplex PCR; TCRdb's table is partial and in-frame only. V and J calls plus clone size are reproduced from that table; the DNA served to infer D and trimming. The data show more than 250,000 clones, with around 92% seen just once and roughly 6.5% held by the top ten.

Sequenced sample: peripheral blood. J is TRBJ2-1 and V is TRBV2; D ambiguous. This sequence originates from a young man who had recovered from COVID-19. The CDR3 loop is CASSEWSGYEQFF. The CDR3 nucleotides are TGTGCCAGCAGTGAATGGTCAGGCTATGAGCAGTTCTTC.